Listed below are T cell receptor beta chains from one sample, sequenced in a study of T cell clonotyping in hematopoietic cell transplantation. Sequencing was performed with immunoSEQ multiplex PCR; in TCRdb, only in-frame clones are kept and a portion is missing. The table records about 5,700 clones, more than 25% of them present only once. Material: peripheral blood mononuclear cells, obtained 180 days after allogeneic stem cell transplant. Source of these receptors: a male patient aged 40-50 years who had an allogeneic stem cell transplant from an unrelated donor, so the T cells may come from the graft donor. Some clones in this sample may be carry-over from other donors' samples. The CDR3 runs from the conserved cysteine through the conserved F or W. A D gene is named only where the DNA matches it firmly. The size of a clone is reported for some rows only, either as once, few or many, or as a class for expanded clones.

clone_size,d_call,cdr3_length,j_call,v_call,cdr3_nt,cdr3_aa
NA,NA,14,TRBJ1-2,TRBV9,TGTGCCAGCAGCTTTGCCTCAGGGTCCTATGGCTACACCTTC,CASSFASGSYGYTF
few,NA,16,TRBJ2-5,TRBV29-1,TGCAGCGTTGAAGATCTGGAGGAGAAGGATCAAGAGACCCAGTACTTC,CSVEDLEEKDQETQYF
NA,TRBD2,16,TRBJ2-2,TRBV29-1,TGCAGCGTTTTGACTAGCGGGAGAGCGGTTACCGGGGAGCTGTTTTTT,CSVLTSGRAVTGELFF
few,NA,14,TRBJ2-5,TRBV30,TGTGCCTGGAGCCCAGGACGGGGGGCGCAGACCCAGTACTTC,CAWSPGRGAQTQYF
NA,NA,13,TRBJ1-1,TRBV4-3,TGCGCCAGCAGCCAACTGGGTTTTACAGGGTCTTTCTTT,CASSQLGFTGSFF
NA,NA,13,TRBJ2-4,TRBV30,TGTGCCTGTCTCGAGGGGACAACAAACATTCAGTACTTC,CACLEGTTNIQYF
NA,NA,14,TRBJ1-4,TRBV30,TGTGCCTGGAGTCCGGCATCAACTAATGAAAAACTGTTTTTT,CAWSPASTNEKLFF
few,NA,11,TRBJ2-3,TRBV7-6,TGTGCCAGCAGCGGTTCGGATACGCAGTATTTT,CASSGSDTQYF
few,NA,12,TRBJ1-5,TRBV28,TGTGCCAGCAGCCCCGACAATCAGCCCCAGCATTTT,CASSPDNQPQHF
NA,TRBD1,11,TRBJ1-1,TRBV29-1,TGCAGCGTTGAAGCAGGGGGCGCGACTTTCTTT,CSVEAGGATFF
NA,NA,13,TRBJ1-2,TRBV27,TGTGCCAGCAGTTTATGGTCAGGGAGTGGCTACACCTTC,CASSLWSGSGYTF
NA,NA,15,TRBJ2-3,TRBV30,TGTGCCTGGATCCTTAAGCGAGGGGACACAGATACGCAGTATTTT,CAWILKRGDTDTQYF
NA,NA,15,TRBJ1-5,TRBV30,TGTGCCTGGAGTGTACGGTTGGGGAGCAGTCAGCCCCAGCATTTT,CAWSVRLGSSQPQHF
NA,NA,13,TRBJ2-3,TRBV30,TGTGCCTGGAGTGTCGCGGGGACAGATACGCAGTATTTT,CAWSVAGTDTQYF
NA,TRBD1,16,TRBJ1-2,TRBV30,TGTGCCTGGTCCGGGACAGGGTCCTCAACACTCTATGGCTACACCTTC,CAWSGTGSSTLYGYTF
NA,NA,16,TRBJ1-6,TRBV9,TGTGCCAGCACCAGGGAAGGTAGCTCCTATAATTCACCCCTCCACTTT,CASTREGSSYNSPLHF
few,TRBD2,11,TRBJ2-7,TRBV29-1,TGCAGCGTCTCTACTAGCGGCGAGCAGTACTTC,CSVSTSGEQYF
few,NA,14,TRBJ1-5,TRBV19,TGTGCCAGTAGTGCCCCGGGACCTAATCAGCCCCAGCATTTT,CASSAPGPNQPQHF
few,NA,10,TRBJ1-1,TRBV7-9,TGTGCCAGCAGAGCGGACGAAGCTTTCTTT,CASRADEAFF
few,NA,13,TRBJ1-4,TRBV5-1,TGCGCCAGTCAGAGGGCGGATAATGAAAAACTGTTTTTT,CASQRADNEKLFF
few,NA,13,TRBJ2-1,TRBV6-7,TGTGCCAGCAGTTACTCGACCGGGGGCGAGCAGTTCTTC,CASSYSTGGEQFF
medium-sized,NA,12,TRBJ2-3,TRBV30,TGTGCCTGGGGGACACCGACAGATACGCAGTATTTT,CAWGTPTDTQYF
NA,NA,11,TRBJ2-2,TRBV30,TGTGCCTCCGCCGTGGCCGGGGAGCTGTTTTTT,CASAVAGELFF
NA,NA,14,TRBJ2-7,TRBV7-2,TGTGCCAGCAGCTCCTGGGACCCCACCTACGAGCAGTACTTC,CASSSWDPTYEQYF
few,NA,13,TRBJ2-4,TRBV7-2,TGTGCCAGCAGCTTTGACAGGTCAAACATTCAGTACTTC,CASSFDRSNIQYF
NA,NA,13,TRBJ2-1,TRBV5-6,TGTGCCAGCAGCTTGCCGCCTGGGGGTGAGCAGTTCTTC,CASSLPPGGEQFF
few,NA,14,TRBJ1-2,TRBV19,TGTGCCAGTAGTACCTTGGGGTCCCGCTATGGCTACACCTTC,CASSTLGSRYGYTF
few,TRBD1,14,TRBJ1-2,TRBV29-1,TGCAGCGTTCCAGGACAGGGGACATACTATGGCTACACCTTC,CSVPGQGTYYGYTF
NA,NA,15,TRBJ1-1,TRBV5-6,TGTGCCAGCAGACCCAATCCGGACACGCGTACTGAAGCTTTCTTT,CASRPNPDTRTEAFF
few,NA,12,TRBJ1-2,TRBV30,TGTGCCTGGAGACAGGGACACTATGGCTACACCTTC,CAWRQGHYGYTF
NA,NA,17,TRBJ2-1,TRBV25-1,TGTGCCAGCAGTAGACCGCGAGGACCCGTCTCCTACAATGAGCAGTTCTTC,CASSRPRGPVSYNEQFF
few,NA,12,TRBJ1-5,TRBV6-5,TGTGCCAGCAGGAGAGGGGATCAGCCCCAGCATTTT,CASRRGDQPQHF
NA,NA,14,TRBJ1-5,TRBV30,TGTGCCTGGAGTGTGGGGACCTTCAATCAGCCCCAGCATTTT,CAWSVGTFNQPQHF
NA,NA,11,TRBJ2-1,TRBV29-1,TGCAGCGTTGAATTGGCTTGGGAGCAGTTCTTC,CSVELAWEQFF
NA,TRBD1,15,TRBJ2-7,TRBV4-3,TGCGCCAGCAGCCAAGATCGGACAGGACCCTACGAGCAGTACTTC,CASSQDRTGPYEQYF
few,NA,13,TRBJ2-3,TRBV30,TGTGCCTGGAGCCTTACAGGGAGGGATACGCAGTATTTT,CAWSLTGRDTQYF
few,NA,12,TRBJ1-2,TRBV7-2,TGTGCCAGCAGCTTAGCGTTCTATGGCTACACCTTC,CASSLAFYGYTF
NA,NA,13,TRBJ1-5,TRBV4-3,TGCGCCAGCAGTGACAGTGTGAATCAGCCCCAGCATTTT,CASSDSVNQPQHF
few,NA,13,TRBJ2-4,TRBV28,TGTGCCAGCAGTGGCTTAGCCAAAAACATTCAGTACTTC,CASSGLAKNIQYF
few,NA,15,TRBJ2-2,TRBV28,TGTGCCAGCAGTCCGGGGACATCCCGGGGTGGGGAGCTGTTTTTT,CASSPGTSRGGELFF
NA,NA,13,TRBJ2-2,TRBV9,TGTGCCAGCAGCCTTATAAGCACCGGGGAGCTGTTTTTT,CASSLISTGELFF
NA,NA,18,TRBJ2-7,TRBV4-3,TGCGCCAGCAGCCAAGATGGGGAGCCGGGGGGCGCCTCCTACGAGCAGTACTTC,CASSQDGEPGGASYEQYF
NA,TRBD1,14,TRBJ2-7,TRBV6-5,TGTGCCAGCAGTTTGCAGGGGGCTTACTCCAAGCAGTACTTC,CASSLQGAYSKQYF
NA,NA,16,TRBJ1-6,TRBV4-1,TGCGCCAGCAGCCAAGATCTGCGTACAGGGCGCTCACCCCTCCACTTT,CASSQDLRTGRSPLHF
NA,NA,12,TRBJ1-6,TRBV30,TGTGCCTGGAGGGATTATAATTCACCCCTCCACTTT,CAWRDYNSPLHF
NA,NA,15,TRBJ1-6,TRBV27,TGTGCCAGCAGTTTAACTCGGCCTTCCAATTCACCCCTCCACTTT,CASSLTRPSNSPLHF
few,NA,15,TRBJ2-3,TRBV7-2,TGTGCCAGCAGCTTAGCGGTCCGGGAGACGAATACGCAGTATTTT,CASSLAVRETNTQYF
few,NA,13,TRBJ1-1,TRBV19,TGTGCCAGTAGCCCCCTCGACGGCCGGTCAGCTTTCTTT,CASSPLDGRSAFF
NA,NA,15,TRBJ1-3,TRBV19,TGTGCCAGTAGCCCCACCGCGAATTCTGGAAACACCATATATTTT,CASSPTANSGNTIYF
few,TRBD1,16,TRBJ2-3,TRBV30,TGTGCCTGGCGACAGTACAGGGGGAGAGGGACAGATACGCAGTATTTT,CAWRQYRGRGTDTQYF
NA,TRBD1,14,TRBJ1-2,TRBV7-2,TGTGACAGCAGCTACAGGGGGTCAACCTATGGCTACACCTTC,CDSSYRGSTYGYTF
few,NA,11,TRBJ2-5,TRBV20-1,TGCAGTGCTAGCAGCCAAGAGACCCAGTACTTC,CSASSQETQYF
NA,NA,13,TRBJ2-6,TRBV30,TGTGCCTGGAGTGTATACGGGGCCAACGTCCTGACTTTC,CAWSVYGANVLTF
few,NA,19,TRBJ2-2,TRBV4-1,TGCGCCAGCAGCCAAGATATGCTCCGGCGGACCATGAACACCGGGGAGCTGTTTTTT,CASSQDMLRRTMNTGELFF
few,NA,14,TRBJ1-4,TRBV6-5,TGTGCCAGCAGTTACTCGGGAGCGGACGAAAAACTGTTTTTT,CASSYSGADEKLFF
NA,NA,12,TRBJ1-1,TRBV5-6,TGTGCCAGCAGCTTTCGGCTCACTGGAGCTTTCTTT,CASSFRLTGAFF
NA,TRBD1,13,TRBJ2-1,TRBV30,TGTGCCTGGTGGACAGGGAACTACAATGAGCAGTTCTTC,CAWWTGNYNEQFF
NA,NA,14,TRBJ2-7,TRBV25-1,TGTGCCAGCAGACGACAGGGAGGCTACTACGAGCAGTACTTC,CASRRQGGYYEQYF
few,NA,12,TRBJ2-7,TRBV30,TGTGCCTGGAGTGGGGGTCCCTACGAGCAGTACTTC,CAWSGGPYEQYF
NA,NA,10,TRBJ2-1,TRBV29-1,TGCAGCTCCTCCCTGGGGGAGCAGTTCTTC,CSSSLGEQFF